Listed below are T cell receptor beta chains from one sample, sequenced in a study of blood T cell repertoires in COVID-19. Repertoires were generated with immunoSEQ multiplex PCR, while TCRdb's copy carries only in-frame clones and drops some. The sample lists about 220,000 clones, roughly 90% occurring once. The specimen was PBMCs or T cells enriched from blood (not recorded which). These receptors came from a woman in her 30s who had recovered from COVID-19. Each CDR3 is given with its conserved first and last residue. The D gene is left open where the match is weak. The size field is filled for only some rows; it gives once, few, many or a size class.

CDR3 | DNA | D | J | size | V
CASSNPERGTDTQYF | TGTGCCAGCAGCAATCCAGAGCGAGGCACAGATACGCAGTATTTT | NA | TRBJ2-3 | NA | TRBV21-1
CASSLGAGGPFEQFF | TGTGCCAGCAGCTTAGGAGCGGGGGGGCCATTTGAGCAGTTCTTC | TRBD2 | TRBJ2-1 | NA | TRBV7-2
CASSLRGTEAFF | TGTGCCAGCAGCTTAAGGGGAACTGAAGCTTTCTTT | NA | TRBJ1-1 | once | TRBV5-4
CASSRGGSYTF | TGTGCCAGCAGTCGAGGAGGGAGCTACACCTTC | NA | TRBJ1-2 | NA | TRBV12-3/TRBV12-4
CASSLEGGAGPYNEQFF | TGTGCCAGCAGCTTAGAAGGCGGTGCGGGCCCTTACAATGAGCAGTTCTTC | NA | TRBJ2-1 | NA | TRBV7-2
CASSWDRASTDTQYF | TGTGCCAGCAGCTGGGACAGGGCTAGCACAGATACGCAGTATTTT | TRBD1 | TRBJ2-3 | NA | TRBV5-4
CASSLFGTGEGYTF | TGTGCCAGCAGCTTATTTGGGACAGGGGAAGGCTACACCTTC | TRBD1 | TRBJ1-2 | NA | TRBV11-1
CASSLNTHSYNEQFF | TGTGCCAGCAGCTTGAACACGCACTCCTACAATGAGCAGTTCTTC | NA | TRBJ2-1 | NA | TRBV9
CASSPGRSETQYF | TGTGCCAGCAGCCCAGGGCGCTCGGAGACCCAGTACTTC | NA | TRBJ2-5 | NA | TRBV7-2
CASSQGPGDYGSPLHF | TGTGCCAGCAGCCAAGGCCCAGGGGATTATGGTTCACCCCTCCACTTT | NA | TRBJ1-6 | NA | TRBV3-1/TRBV3-2
CASSLLAQSGANVLTF | TGTGCCAGCAGCTTGTTAGCCCAGTCTGGGGCCAACGTCCTGACTTTC | NA | TRBJ2-6 | NA | TRBV5-4
CASSRSLGVVNEQFF | TGTGCCAGCAGCAGAAGCCTAGGGGTGGTTAATGAGCAGTTCTTC | NA | TRBJ2-1 | NA | TRBV7-9
CASSQVSGGAWNEQFF | TGTGCCAGCAGCCAAGTAAGCGGGGGGGCCTGGAATGAGCAGTTCTTC | TRBD2 | TRBJ2-1 | NA | TRBV14
CASSYGGTGGGTQYF | TGTGCCAGCAGTTACGGAGGGACTGGAGGAGGGACCCAGTACTTC | NA | TRBJ2-5 | NA | TRBV6-2/TRBV6-3
CASSLRHSRNTEAFF | TGCGCCAGCAGCTTACGACATAGTAGGAACACTGAAGCTTTCTTT | NA | TRBJ1-1 | NA | TRBV5-1
CATGDREASKYNSPLHF | TGTGCCACCGGGGACAGGGAAGCGTCCAAGTATAATTCACCCCTCCACTTT | TRBD1 | TRBJ1-6 | NA | TRBV19
CASRPLDSNTEAFF | TGTGCCAGCAGACCCCTAGACAGCAACACTGAAGCTTTCTTT | NA | TRBJ1-1 | NA | TRBV6-5
CASSIGTSGFEQFF | TGTGCCAGCAGCATCGGGACTAGCGGTTTTGAGCAGTTCTTC | TRBD2 | TRBJ2-1 | NA | TRBV7-2
CASSEARDEQYF | TGTGCCAGCAGTGAAGCGCGGGACGAGCAGTACTTC | NA | TRBJ2-7 | NA | TRBV2
CASSRQGWTEAFF | TGTGCCAGCAGCCGACAGGGTTGGACTGAAGCTTTCTTT | TRBD1 | TRBJ1-1 | NA | TRBV6-2/TRBV6-3
CASSLEGAINEQYF | TGCGCCAGCAGCTTGGAGGGGGCAATCAACGAGCAGTACTTC | TRBD1 | TRBJ2-7 | NA | TRBV5-1
CASSVSSGGWETQYF | TGTGCCAGCAGCGTATCTAGCGGGGGGTGGGAGACCCAGTACTTC | TRBD2 | TRBJ2-5 | NA | TRBV9
CASGYRGLNEKLFF | TGTGCCAGCGGGTACAGGGGGCTTAATGAAAAACTGTTTTTT | TRBD1 | TRBJ1-4 | NA | TRBV6-6
CASSPLAGGPGNIQYF | TGTGCCAGCAGTCCTCTAGCGGGGGGGCCTGGAAACATTCAGTACTTC | TRBD2 | TRBJ2-4 | NA | TRBV2